The 10 T cell receptor beta chains below all came from one sample that was sequenced in a study of Graves' ophthalmopathy and Graves' hyperthyroidism. Amplification of the TCR beta CDR3 regions used RNA transcripts (as template). The first-round RT-PCR employed HTBI primers together with the Qiagen OneStep RT-PCR kit. A multiplex PCR was then performed as the second round. TCRdb reprocessed the multiplex PCR reads via MiXCR and lists one record per CDR3 protein. The table lists 300,000 to 500,000 distinct CDR3 sequences, approximately 15% of them singletons. Specimen: peripheral blood. These receptor sequences come from a woman under 30 with stable Graves' hyperthyroidism.

This chain joins TRBV19 and TRBJ1-1; the D gene is possibly TRBD1 (5 bases). CDR1 and CDR2 (germline): LNHDA, SQIVND (reference sequence). Trimming removed 11 bases from V and 5 bases from J, with 18 bases in between. This CDR3 is built from 13 residues. The CDR3 protein is CAAKVGGGTEAFF. The DNA of the CDR3 is TGTGCCGCGAAGGTCGGGGGTGGAACTGAAGCTTTCTTT.

This chain joins TRBV20-1 and TRBJ2-5; TRBD2 agrees at 9 bases. The length of the CDR3 is 14 residues. Germline values: CDR1 DFQATT, CDR2 SNEGSKA (reference sequence). Trimming at V came to 3 bases and at J to 5 bases, leaving 7 bases not matched to a gene. The CDR3 sequence is CSASEAGGRETQYF. CDR3 coding DNA: TGCAGTGCTAGTGAGGCGGGGGGGCGTGAGACCCAGTACTTC.

This clonotype was counted at least ten times. The chain couples TRBV20-1 to TRBJ1-1; maybe TRBD1 (5 bases). The ends were cut back, 7 bases at V and 1 base at J, with 16 bases in the middle. Germline CDR1 reads DFQATT; CDR2 reads SNEGSKA (reference sequence). There are 14 residues in the CDR3. The CDR3 spells CSVPGGEWNTEAFF. The CDR3 nucleotides read TGCAGTGTCCCTGGGGGAGAGTGGAACACTGAAGCTTTCTTT.

The sample holds many counts of this clonotype. The chain joins TRBV12-3 or TRBV12-4 to TRBJ1-5; 8 bases map to TRBD1. V shed 4 bases, J shed 6 bases, and the junction held 8 bases outside the gene matches. The CDR3 covers 15 residues. Here the CDR3 reads CASSSNRGSGQPQHF. In nucleotides, the CDR3 is TGTGCCAGCAGTTCTAACAGGGGGTCGGGTCAGCCCCAGCATTTT.

Of note for this clonotype: This may come from a read error, since a much larger clone is one base off. The conserved phenylalanine or tryptophan normally closing the CDR3 is absent here, so this likely arose from a read error. This sequence joins TRBV20-1 and TRBJ2-7; possible D gene TRBD1, 6 bases. The germline gives CDR1 DFQATT, CDR2 SNEGSKA (reference sequence). V was clipped by 0 bases and J by 2 bases, with 20 bases between them. The CDR3 spans 17 residues. DNA of the CDR3: TGCAGTGCTAGAGATTTGGGGCCAGGGGTCAAGGCCTACGAGCAGTACCTC. It is translated as CSARDLGPGVKAYEQYL.

This clonotype came up many times. The chain carries TRBV7-8 and TRBJ2-5; 7 bases fit TRBD2. Germline values: CDR1 SGHVS, CDR2 FQNEAQ. The CDR3 is 17 amino acids. V lost 5 bases and J lost 0; bases outside the gene matches: 12. The CDR3 is CASSRGGDPAYQETQYF. CDR3 DNA: TGTGCCAGCAGCAGGGGAGGGGACCCAGCTTACCAAGAGACCCAGTACTTC.

This clonotype has a count of ten or more. This chain uses TRBV7-9 with TRBJ1-6, with 9 bases lining up with TRBD1. V gave up 4 bases and J gave up 5 bases; unmatched junction bases: 18. Germline V lookup: CDR1 SEHNR, CDR2 FQNEAQ (reference sequence). CDR3 size: 20 residues. CDR3 residues: CASSYTPPGTGTYDNSPLHF. CDR3 nucleotide sequence: TGTGCCAGCAGCTACACCCCTCCCGGGACAGGGACATACGATAATTCACCCCTCCACTTT.

This clonotype was detected ten times or more. The chain has TRBV11-2 and TRBJ2-5, with 7 bases matching TRBD2. Germline CDR1 and CDR2: SGHAT and FQNNGV. The CDR3 extends over 14 amino acids. The ends lost 4 bases at V and 2 bases at J; junction bases unmatched: 4. CDR3 protein: CASSSSGGQETQYF. For the CDR3, the DNA is TGTGCCAGCAGCTCTTCGGGGGGACAAGAGACCCAGTACTTC.

There are many counts of this clonotype. V is TRBV6-5 and J is TRBJ1-3; D uncertain. The germline V gene has CDR1 MNHEY and CDR2 SVGAGI. With 3 bases removed from V and 3 bases from J, the gap between germline ends came to 18 bases. The CDR3 has 17 amino acids. CDR3 sequence: CASSYGLPAYSGNTIYF. The DNA for the CDR3 is TGTGCCAGCAGTTATGGCCTACCCGCATATAGTGGAAACACCATATATTTT.

This clonotype was counted only a few times. This may be a read error: a much more frequent sequence differs by one nucleotide. The chain employs TRBV2 and TRBJ1-1; TRBD1 matches 8 bases. CDR1 is SNHLY, CDR2 FYNNEI, per germline. This CDR3 is built from 13 residues. DNA of the CDR3: TGTGCCGGCAGACAGGGGTGGGATACTGAAGCTTTCTTT. Translating gives CAGRQGWDTEAFF.